Described below is a single TCR beta chain sequence and its context. This specimen comes from a study of early T cells in non-severe SARS-CoV-2 infection. TCRdb used MiXCR to reprocess the 5' RACE reads, holding one entry per CDR3 protein. The sample has tens of thousands of distinct CDR3 sequences, 5.4% seen once; the top ten hold about 4.9%. The material sequenced was whole blood, taken at baseline. This TCR was sampled from an adult who was a healthcare worker with PCR-confirmed SARS-CoV-2 infection or an uninfected control (not recorded which).

The CDR3 bases are TGTGCCAGCAGCGTAGAGGGTGAACGCACTGAAGCTTTCTTT. This gives the protein CASSVEGERTEAFF. The chain recombines TRBV9 with TRBJ1-1, with unresolved D. The germline V and J ends were trimmed by 0 bases and 4 bases, with 10 bases remaining between them. Germline V CDR1 and CDR2: SGDLS, YYNGEE. This CDR3 has 14 residues.